The rows below give T cell receptor beta chains drawn from one sample of a study of T cells after yellow fever vaccination. One entry per CDR3 protein results from TCRdb running MiXCR on the 5' RACE reads. The sample carries hundreds of thousands of distinct CDR3 sequences, approximately 12% recorded once. The source material was CD4+ T cells sorted from PBMCs, sampled 15 days after the yellow fever booster vaccination. The receptors derive from a man between 18 and 35 years old who received the YFV17D yellow fever vaccine. Both conserved end residues are part of each CDR3. A D gene is named only where the DNA matches it firmly. Clone size is shown for a subset of rows, as once, few, many or a class of expanded clone.

D gene: NA
V gene: TRBV7-2
clone size: NA
J gene: TRBJ2-5
CDR3 DNA: TGTGCCAGCAGCCTCCTTGCGCGGCGCGTGGAGACCCAGTACTTC
CDR3 protein: CASSLLARRVETQYF

D gene: TRBD2
V gene: TRBV7-9
clone size: few
J gene: TRBJ2-6
CDR3 DNA: TGTGCCAGCGGTACTAGCGCTGGGGCCAACGTCCTGACTTTC
CDR3 protein: CASGTSAGANVLTF

D gene: NA
V gene: TRBV2
clone size: many
J gene: TRBJ2-5
CDR3 DNA: TGTGCCAGCAGGCGAGAGACCCAGTACTTC
CDR3 protein: CASRRETQYF

D gene: NA
V gene: TRBV11-2
clone size: few
J gene: TRBJ2-3
CDR3 DNA: TGTGCCAGCAGCCCGCGTGGGTCAACGAGCACAGATACGCAGTATTTT
CDR3 protein: CASSPRGSTSTDTQYF

D gene: NA
V gene: TRBV14
clone size: NA
J gene: TRBJ2-7
CDR3 DNA: TGTGCCAGCAGCCCCCGGGCCTTCCCGCGTGGGCAGTACTTC
CDR3 protein: CASSPRAFPRGQYF

D gene: TRBD1
V gene: TRBV4-1
clone size: NA
J gene: TRBJ2-4
CDR3 DNA: TGCGCCAGCAGCCCCGGACAGGGGGCTTCCCTAGCCAAAAACATTCAGTACTTC
CDR3 protein: CASSPGQGASLAKNIQYF

D gene: NA
V gene: TRBV7-2
clone size: many
J gene: TRBJ1-6
CDR3 DNA: TGTGCCAGCAGCCTCCTAGGGCCCCTCCACTTT
CDR3 protein: CASSLLGPLHF

D gene: TRBD1
V gene: TRBV11-2
clone size: NA
J gene: TRBJ1-2
CDR3 DNA: TGTGCCAGCAGCTTAGCTCTTACAGGGGAGAAAGGCTACACCTTC
CDR3 protein: CASSLALTGEKGYTF

D gene: NA
V gene: TRBV7-9
clone size: NA
J gene: TRBJ1-5
CDR3 DNA: TGTGCCAGCAGCTTAGCAGCCACCTGGCCCCAGCATTTT
CDR3 protein: CASSLAATWPQHF

D gene: TRBD1
V gene: TRBV7-6
clone size: NA
J gene: TRBJ1-6
CDR3 DNA: TGTGCCAGCACCCCAGGGGGGGACAGGGGATCACCCCTCCACTTT
CDR3 protein: CASTPGGDRGSPLHF

D gene: NA
V gene: TRBV7-2
clone size: few
J gene: TRBJ2-4
CDR3 DNA: TGTGCCAGCAGCCAGGTGGCTAGTCAAGCCAAAAACATTCAGTACTTC
CDR3 protein: CASSQVASQAKNIQYF

D gene: NA
V gene: TRBV4-1
clone size: many
J gene: TRBJ2-3
CDR3 DNA: TGCGCCAGCAGCCAAGGGGTCCCCCCCGCGAGCACAGATACGCAGTATTTT
CDR3 protein: CASSQGVPPASTDTQYF

D gene: NA
V gene: TRBV4-2
clone size: many
J gene: TRBJ2-5
CDR3 DNA: TGTGCCAGCAGCCAAGACAGTGGCAAAGAGACCCAGTACTTC
CDR3 protein: CASSQDSGKETQYF

D gene: NA
V gene: TRBV7-2
clone size: NA
J gene: TRBJ1-1
CDR3 DNA: TGTGCCAGCAGCTTTATCGCGAGGGGAGAGGCTTTCTTT
CDR3 protein: CASSFIARGEAFF

D gene: TRBD1
V gene: TRBV6-5
clone size: few
J gene: TRBJ1-6
CDR3 DNA: TGTGCCAGCAGTCTTAAACCGCGGACAGGCCACTATAATTCACCCCTCCACTTT
CDR3 protein: CASSLKPRTGHYNSPLHF

D gene: NA
V gene: TRBV5-1
clone size: NA
J gene: TRBJ1-5
CDR3 DNA: TGCGCCAGCAGCTTTGAGGGAAATCAGCCCCAGCATTTT
CDR3 protein: CASSFEGNQPQHF

D gene: NA
V gene: TRBV9
clone size: few
J gene: TRBJ2-5
CDR3 DNA: TGTGCCAGCAGCGCCCGAGGTTACCGGAGTATTCAAGAGACCCAGTACTTC
CDR3 protein: CASSARGYRSIQETQYF

D gene: NA
V gene: TRBV5-1
clone size: NA
J gene: TRBJ1-1
CDR3 DNA: TGCGCCAGCAGCCTGGGACGGAGCTCAATCACTGAAGCTTTCTTT
CDR3 protein: CASSLGRSSITEAFF

D gene: TRBD1
V gene: TRBV5-1
clone size: NA
J gene: TRBJ1-4
CDR3 DNA: TGCGCCAGCAGCACAACAGGGGGAGAAAAACTGTTTTTT
CDR3 protein: CASSTTGGEKLFF

D gene: NA
V gene: TRBV4-3
clone size: many
J gene: TRBJ2-1
CDR3 DNA: TGCGCCAGCAGGACGAATATCTGGGACAATGAGCAGTTCTTC
CDR3 protein: CASRTNIWDNEQFF

D gene: NA
V gene: TRBV7-2
clone size: many
J gene: TRBJ2-7
CDR3 DNA: TGTGCCAGCAGCTTAGCGCTAAACCCCCGGACCACCTACGAGCAGTACTTC
CDR3 protein: CASSLALNPRTTYEQYF

D gene: TRBD1
V gene: TRBV6-6
clone size: NA
J gene: TRBJ1-1
CDR3 DNA: TGTGCCAGCAGCTCTGGGCAGGGGGCACGGAACACTGAAGCTTTCTTT
CDR3 protein: CASSSGQGARNTEAFF

D gene: NA
V gene: TRBV19
clone size: NA
J gene: TRBJ1-1
CDR3 DNA: TGTGCCAGTAGTATAAGGGCTGACACTGAAGCTTTCTTT
CDR3 protein: CASSIRADTEAFF

D gene: NA
V gene: TRBV20-1
clone size: few
J gene: TRBJ2-1
CDR3 DNA: TGCAGTCGAAAGGGGAGCTCCTACAATGAGCAGTTCTTC
CDR3 protein: CSRKGSSYNEQFF

D gene: NA
V gene: TRBV10-3
clone size: few
J gene: TRBJ2-5
CDR3 DNA: TGTGCCATCAGTGAGAGTCAGGGGCGGGAGACCCAGTACTTC
CDR3 protein: CAISESQGRETQYF

D gene: TRBD1
V gene: TRBV6-5
clone size: many
J gene: TRBJ1-6
CDR3 DNA: TGTGCCAGCAGACGGACAGGGGGATCCTATAATTCACCCCTCCACTTT
CDR3 protein: CASRRTGGSYNSPLHF

D gene: TRBD2
V gene: TRBV6-5
clone size: NA
J gene: TRBJ2-1
CDR3 DNA: TGTGCCAGCAGTCTTCAGCGGGGGGGCTTCAGTGAGCAGTTCTTC
CDR3 protein: CASSLQRGGFSEQFF

D gene: NA
V gene: TRBV27
clone size: few
J gene: TRBJ2-1
CDR3 DNA: TGTGCCAGCAGTTTATTCGGGGGGCCACTCTCCTACAATGAGCAGTTCTTC
CDR3 protein: CASSLFGGPLSYNEQFF

D gene: NA
V gene: TRBV20-1
clone size: few
J gene: TRBJ2-3
CDR3 DNA: TGCAGTGCTCAACAGGGTCAGTCAGATACGCAGTATTTT
CDR3 protein: CSAQQGQSDTQYF

D gene: TRBD2
V gene: TRBV5-1
clone size: few
J gene: TRBJ2-5
CDR3 DNA: TGCGCCAGCAACCGGGGGACTAGCGGGCAAGAGACCCAGTACTTC
CDR3 protein: CASNRGTSGQETQYF

D gene: TRBD1
V gene: TRBV20-1
clone size: NA
J gene: TRBJ2-5
CDR3 DNA: TGCAGTGCTAGAGACCAGGACAGGGAGACCCAGTACTTC
CDR3 protein: CSARDQDRETQYF

D gene: NA
V gene: TRBV24-1
clone size: NA
J gene: TRBJ1-1
CDR3 DNA: TGTGCCACCAGTGAAGACATCACTGAAGCTTTCTTT
CDR3 protein: CATSEDITEAFF

D gene: NA
V gene: TRBV4-1
clone size: NA
J gene: TRBJ1-1
CDR3 DNA: TGCGCCAGCAGCCAAGCCGATCTCACTGAAGCTTTCTTT
CDR3 protein: CASSQADLTEAFF

D gene: NA
V gene: TRBV7-2
clone size: few
J gene: TRBJ2-5
CDR3 DNA: TGTGCCAGCAGCACTAGCATCGGGGCCCAGTACTTC
CDR3 protein: CASSTSIGAQYF

D gene: TRBD1
V gene: TRBV7-2
clone size: NA
J gene: TRBJ1-1
CDR3 DNA: TGTGCCAGCAGCCGGACAGGAGCTCCGAACTTGAACACTGAAGCTTTCTTT
CDR3 protein: CASSRTGAPNLNTEAFF

D gene: NA
V gene: TRBV27
clone size: few
J gene: TRBJ2-1
CDR3 DNA: TGTGCCAGCAGTTTAGTGGAGGGTGAGCAGTTCTTC
CDR3 protein: CASSLVEGEQFF

D gene: NA
V gene: TRBV12-3/TRBV12-4
clone size: NA
J gene: TRBJ2-2
CDR3 DNA: TGTGCCAGCAGTCCCCCGTCGGGCACCACGAACACCGGGGAGCTGTTTTTT
CDR3 protein: CASSPPSGTTNTGELFF

D gene: NA
V gene: TRBV4-1
clone size: NA
J gene: TRBJ1-2
CDR3 DNA: TGCGCCAGCAGCCAAGGTGGTGTGGGCTCCCGAGGCTACACCTTC
CDR3 protein: CASSQGGVGSRGYTF

D gene: NA
V gene: TRBV20-1
clone size: NA
J gene: TRBJ2-6
CDR3 DNA: TGCAGTGCGTCGGCCGGGACTGGGGCCAACGTCCTGACTTTC
CDR3 protein: CSASAGTGANVLTF

D gene: TRBD1
V gene: TRBV7-2
clone size: NA
J gene: TRBJ2-1
CDR3 DNA: TGTGCCAGCAGCTCGTTTACAGGGGCGGATGAGCAGTTCTTC
CDR3 protein: CASSSFTGADEQFF

D gene: NA
V gene: TRBV6-6
clone size: few
J gene: TRBJ2-4
CDR3 DNA: TGTGCCAGCAGCGACGGAAAAAACATTCAGTACTTC
CDR3 protein: CASSDGKNIQYF

D gene: TRBD1
V gene: TRBV5-6
clone size: NA
J gene: TRBJ1-2
CDR3 DNA: TGTGCCAGCAGCTTGGGACAGGGTGCTGGCTACACCTTC
CDR3 protein: CASSLGQGAGYTF

D gene: NA
V gene: TRBV3-1
clone size: few
J gene: TRBJ1-2
CDR3 DNA: TGTGCCAGCAGCCCCCAGTGGGACTATGGCTACACCTTC
CDR3 protein: CASSPQWDYGYTF

D gene: NA
V gene: TRBV5-6
clone size: many
J gene: TRBJ2-5
CDR3 DNA: TGTGCCAGCAGGGGTGGAGAGACCCAGTACTTC
CDR3 protein: CASRGGETQYF

D gene: NA
V gene: TRBV9
clone size: few
J gene: TRBJ1-2
CDR3 DNA: TGTGCCAGCAGCGAGGGGATGTATGGCTACACCTTC
CDR3 protein: CASSEGMYGYTF

D gene: NA
V gene: TRBV29-1
clone size: few
J gene: TRBJ1-2
CDR3 DNA: TGCAGCGTTGAAGAGGGGAGCGACTATGGCTACACCTTC
CDR3 protein: CSVEEGSDYGYTF

D gene: NA
V gene: TRBV18
clone size: NA
J gene: TRBJ1-1
CDR3 DNA: TGTGCCAGCTCACCAGTGTCGAGGGGGGAGACTTTCTTT
CDR3 protein: CASSPVSRGETFF

D gene: NA
V gene: TRBV7-8
clone size: NA
J gene: TRBJ1-2
CDR3 DNA: TGTGCCAGCAGCTTGGAATGGAAAAAAACCTATGGCTACACCTTC
CDR3 protein: CASSLEWKKTYGYTF

D gene: NA
V gene: TRBV4-3
clone size: few
J gene: TRBJ1-5
CDR3 DNA: TGCGCCAGCAGCCAAGAGCTTCGGGAATCGGGAAACAATCAGCCCCAGCATTTT
CDR3 protein: CASSQELRESGNNQPQHF